The source of this T cell receptor (beta chain) is a study of T-cell memory formation after mild COVID-19. The wider study: TCR clusters largely stayed donor specific.

TCRdb used MiXCR to reprocess the 5' RACE reads, holding one entry per CDR3 protein. The table records over 15,000 distinct CDR3 sequences, over 20% of them present only once. The V gene lost 5 bases and the J gene lost 2 bases, with 9 bases spanning the gap. The CDR3 is 13 amino acids. Germline V gene data show CDR1 as ENHRY and CDR2 as SYGVKD. At least ten counts were recorded for this clonotype. This rearrangement joins TRBV10-3 to TRBJ2-5; perhaps TRBD1 as D (6 bases). The sequence was obtained from a man younger than 35 who had mild COVID-19 (a few samples of this study predate the infection). Cell type and time point are not known. The sequencing input was PBMCs or a T cell subset sorted from them (not recorded which). In DNA, the CDR3 is TGTGCCATCAGTCTAGGACAGCAAGAGACCCAGTACTTC. Protein: CAISLGQQETQYF.